The 14 T cell receptor beta chains reported below all come from one sample, sequenced in a study of blood T cell repertoires in COVID-19. The data were produced by immunoSEQ multiplex PCR, yet TCRdb's version contains in-frame clones alone and is incomplete. The sample holds around 130,000 clones, approximately 84% seen once. The specimen sequenced was peripheral blood. These receptors were taken from a human donor in a cohort sampled during active COVID-19.

The V call is TRBV9, the J call TRBJ1-3, with 9 positions matching TRBD1. CDR3 length: 15 amino acids. With 3 bases clipped from V and 4 bases from J, the junction kept 5 bases outside the gene matches. The germline V gene has CDR1 SGDLS and CDR2 YYNGEE. The CDR3 nucleotides are TGTGCCAGCAGCGCCAGGACAGGGGTGGGAAACACCATATATTTT. Translation: CASSARTGVGNTIYF.

This clone was recorded only once. The chain combines TRBV6-2 or TRBV6-3 with TRBJ2-1; possible D gene TRBD1, 5 bases. The V gene's germline CDR1 is MNHEY and CDR2 SVGEGT. The CDR3 consists of 16 residues. The V end was cut by 1 base, the J end by 2 bases, with 12 bases between. In nucleotides, the CDR3 is TGTGCCAGCAGTTACTTATCAGGGCCACCCTACAATGAGCAGTTCTTC. Translating gives CASSYLSGPPYNEQFF.

The V and J genes are TRBV6-5 and TRBJ2-7; 7 bases agree with TRBD1. The CDR3 is 14 residues long. With 8 bases clipped from V and 0 bases from J, the junction kept 7 bases outside the gene matches. Germline CDR1 MNHEY, CDR2 SVGAGI. In DNA, the CDR3 is TGTGCCAGCGGCGACAGGGCGTCCTCCTACGAGCAGTACTTC. Its translation: CASGDRASSYEQYF.

The chain links TRBV29-1 to TRBJ2-5; maybe TRBD2 (7 bases). The CDR3 has 14 amino acids. Germline lookup yields CDR1 SQVTM and CDR2 ANQGSEA. V dropped 5 bases and J dropped 4 bases, with 17 bases sitting between them. The CDR3 loop reads CSVLPGGKGETQYF. The CDR3 DNA is TGCAGCGTTCTCCCGGGGGGCAAGGGAGAGACCCAGTACTTC. Combining the CDR3 with reference TRBV29-1 and TRBJ2-5 gives the whole variable domain SAVISQKPSRDICQRGTSLTIQCQVDSQVTMMFWYRQQPGQSLTLIATANQGSEATYESGFVIDKFPISRPNLTFSTLTVSNMSPEDSSIYLCSVLPGGKGETQYFGPGTRLLVL.

This clone was seen just once. V usage is TRBV2 and J usage is TRBJ2-5; TRBD1 is a possible D gene (6 bases). This CDR3 contains 13 residues. From germline, CDR1 is SNHLY and CDR2 FYNNEI. The V gene lost 11 bases and the J gene lost 3 bases, with 16 bases spanning the gap. CDR3 sequence (DNA): TGTGCCGGATACAGGGCCCTGAAAGAGACCCAGTACTTC. Amino acid sequence: CAGYRALKETQYF.

The rearrangement links TRBV5-6 to TRBJ2-7; D is possibly TRBD1 (6 bases). The CDR3 contains 14 residues. Trimming took 1 base from V and 0 from J, leaving 8 bases between them. The germline gives CDR1 SGHDT, CDR2 YYEEEE. CDR3 sequence reads: CASSLTDSSYEQYF. The CDR3 DNA is TGTGCCAGCAGCTTGACGGACAGCTCCTACGAGCAGTACTTC.

V is TRBV7-8 and J is TRBJ2-1; possible D gene TRBD2, 6 bases. CDR3 length: 16 residues. The germline gives CDR1 SGHVS, CDR2 FQNEAQ. The V end was cut by 1 base, the J end by 4 bases, with 14 bases between. The CDR3 DNA sequence: TGTGCCAGCAGCTTAGGGGTTAGCGGAAATTACAATGAGCAGTTCTTC. This codes for CASSLGVSGNYNEQFF.

The CDR3 spells CASRNAQGNLYEQYF. The CDR3, as DNA: TGTGCCAGCAGAAATGCACAGGGGAACCTATACGAGCAGTACTTC. The V gene is TRBV6-5, the J gene TRBJ2-7; 7 positions match TRBD1. V shed 6 bases and J 4 bases; nucleotides not matched to a gene: 12. The CDR3 is 15 amino acids. From germline, CDR1 is MNHEY and CDR2 SVGAGI.

This clone was observed a handful of times. V is TRBV27 and J is TRBJ2-1, with D unresolved. The CDR3 length is 14 residues. The ends were cut back, 3 bases at V and 8 bases at J, with 14 bases in the middle. The V gene's germline CDR1 is MNHEY and CDR2 SMNVEV (reference sequence). CDR3 region: CASSLGTFIDEQFF. CDR3 coding DNA: TGTGCCAGCAGTTTGGGCACGTTTATAGATGAGCAGTTCTTC.

The rearrangement uses TRBV12-2 and TRBJ2-7; the table's TRBD1 call for D was not verified on the DNA. TRBV12-2 is a recognized pseudogene. The CDR3 length is 15 residues. CDR3: CASRLKAGVTYEQYF. CDR3 bases: TGTGCAAGTCGCTTAAAGGCAGGGGTGACCTACGAGCAGTACTTC.

The rearrangement joins TRBV7-9 to TRBJ2-7; 11 positions match TRBD2. The CDR3 has 15 amino acids. With V trimmed by 1 base and J by 2 bases, 1 base remained unmatched. The germline gives CDR1 SEHNR, CDR2 FQNEAQ (reference sequence). This chain's CDR3 is CASSLELAGAYEQYF. The CDR3 DNA is TGTGCCAGCAGCTTAGAACTAGCGGGGGCCTACGAGCAGTACTTC.

The chain has TRBV28 and TRBJ1-5, with D maybe TRBD1 (5 bases). V lost 11 bases and J lost 8, with 22 bases in between. Germline CDR1 MDHEN, CDR2 SYDVKM. The CDR3 runs 14 residues. CDR3 DNA sequence: TGTGCCTCCCTGGCCGGGGGATGGGGCGAGCCCCAGCATTTT. Protein: CASLAGGWGEPQHF.

The chain links TRBV10-3 to TRBJ2-3; possible D gene TRBD1, 6 bases. Germline CDR1 reads ENHRY; CDR2 reads SYGVKD. The V and J ends lost 10 bases and 1 base respectively, with 15 bases between them. This CDR3 comprises 14 residues. CDR3 coding DNA: TGTGCCACGCTTGCACAGGGCGGCACAGATACGCAGTATTTT. This sequence encodes CATLAQGGTDTQYF.

This clone was counted a few times. CDR3 sequence: CASDRANYGYTF. CDR3 in DNA: TGTGCCAGCGACAGGGCGAACTATGGCTACACCTTC. The chain uses TRBV6-4 and TRBJ1-2, with TRBD1 matching over 7 bases. V gave up 8 bases and J gave up 2 bases; unmatched junction bases: 2. This CDR3 contains 12 residues. Germline V lookup: CDR1 MRHNA, CDR2 SNTAGT.